The 6 T cell receptor beta chains given below trace back to one sample, sequenced in a study of blood T cells in healthy people across ages. The second PCR ran roughly 6 to 11 cycles with a sample-barcoded 5' primer and J-beta primers. Each CDR3 protein gets one entry after TCRdb re-called the 5' RACE reads with MiXCR. The data show 700,000 to 950,000 distinct CDR3 sequences, 55% to 75% seen once. What was sequenced was blood. Every receptor here comes from a man aged 25-40 years in good health.

The chain carries TRBV3-1 and TRBJ2-7, with D perhaps being TRBD1 or TRBD2 (5 bases each). The CDR3 is made up of 15 amino acids. Trimming took off 0 bases at V and 3 bases at J, with 12 bases between the two ends. CDR1 is LGHDT, CDR2 YNNKEL, per germline (reference sequence). The CDR3 here is CASSQDPGAGYEQYF. The CDR3 DNA sequence: TGTGCCAGCAGCCAAGATCCCGGGGCTGGCTACGAGCAGTACTTC.

In this sample, this clonotype turned up a few times. The chain carries TRBV24-1 and TRBJ2-7; TRBD1 is a possible D gene (5 bases). The DNA end is more similar to TRBJ2-5, so the J call may be wrong. Germline-derived CDR1 and CDR2 are KGHDR and SFDVKD. The CDR3 length is 15 residues. CDR3 bases: TGTGCCACCAGTGATCCCAAGGACAACCAAGAGACCCAGTACTTC. Protein product: CATSDPKDNQETQYF.

The rearrangement links TRBV7-9 to TRBJ1-6; D possibly corresponds to TRBD1 (5 bases). Looked up from germline, CDR1 is SEHNR and CDR2 is FQNEAQ (reference sequence). CDR3 length: 14 amino acids. V was trimmed by 5 bases and J by 10 bases, leaving 15 bases between them. The CDR3 here is CASSRTPGFSPLHF. Here the CDR3 DNA reads TGTGCCAGCAGCCGGACCCCAGGGTTCTCACCCCTCCACTTT.

V usage is TRBV27 and J usage is TRBJ1-2; 8 positions match TRBD1. The CDR3 spans 17 residues. Germline V CDR1 and CDR2: MNHEY, SMNVEV (reference sequence). V lost 2 bases and J lost 5; bases outside the gene matches: 13. In DNA form, the CDR3 reads TGTGCCAGCAGTTTAGAGGACAGGGAGATTTCCGTATATGGCTACACCTTC. Translation: CASSLEDREISVYGYTF.

This clonotype was observed once. This CDR3 reads CSAPPPSGRADTQYF. The DNA for the CDR3 is TGCAGTGCACCGCCACCCTCAGGGAGGGCAGATACGCAGTATTTT. The chain has TRBV20-1 and TRBJ2-3; 7 bases line up with TRBD2. The CDR3 consists of 15 residues. J lost 4 bases, V lost 6 bases, and 13 bases had no gene match. The germline V gene encodes CDR1 DFQATT and CDR2 SNEGSKA (reference sequence).

The chain has TRBV7-7 and TRBJ2-1; 11 bases align to TRBD2. The J call may not be correct, given that the DNA end is closer to TRBJ2-7. The germline gives CDR1 SSHAT, CDR2 FNYEAQ (reference sequence). The CDR3 covers 17 residues. Here the CDR3 reads CASSPRLAGSSYNEQYF. CDR3 bases: TGTGCCAGCAGCCCCCGACTAGCGGGGAGCTCCTACAATGAGCAGTACTTC.